This entry lists 13 T cell receptor beta chains sequenced from one sample in a study of CD4 T cells in relation to SARS-CoV-2 and coronaviruses. Only in-frame clones appear in the TCRdb table, and some are missing; sequencing was by immunoSEQ multiplex PCR. Of some 16,000 clones in the sample, roughly 80% were seen once. The antigens these receptors bind are not known. Before the COVID-19 pandemic, during about 2011-2018, CD4+ T cells were taken from unexposed donors. Isolation of CD4+ T cells took place after less than 11 days in culture. Sample: CD4+ T cells from PBMCs, cultured in vitro. The receptors shown here come from a human donor in good health.

The chain carries TRBV6-1 and TRBJ1-1; D might be TRBD1 (5 bases). V was trimmed by 3 bases and J by 1 base, leaving 12 bases between them. The CDR3 is 15 amino acids. Germline CDR1 is MNHNS and CDR2 is SASEGT. CDR3 coding DNA: TGTGCCAGCAGTGATCGGGGTCAGGGGAACACTGAAGCTTTCTTT. Protein: CASSDRGQGNTEAFF.

The chain links TRBV9 to TRBJ2-2; tentatively, D is TRBD1 (6 bases). The germline V gene encodes CDR1 SGDLS and CDR2 YYNGEE. Trimming stripped 1 base from V and 4 bases from J, with 14 bases between. CDR3 length equals 16 residues. CDR3 protein: CASSVTGHLLTGELFF. The CDR3 DNA follows: TGTGCCAGCAGCGTAACGGGACACCTTCTCACCGGGGAGCTGTTTTTT.

The chain links TRBV19 to TRBJ2-1, with TRBD2 matching 7 bases. The CDR3 sequence is 15 residues long. CDR1 is LNHDA, CDR2 SQIVND, per germline (reference sequence). The J segment lost 6 bases and the V segment lost 5 bases, leaving 10 bases of the junction unmatched. CDR3 sequence (DNA): TGTGCCAGTAGTTCCAGACTTAGCGGGTTCAATGAGCAGTTCTTC. It yields the protein CASSSRLSGFNEQFF.

The CDR3, as DNA: TGTGCCAGTAGTTTGCCCAACAACCCTCCCATTCAGTACTTC. As protein: CASSLPNNPPIQYF. The V and J genes are TRBV19 and TRBJ2-4; D remains ambiguous. Germline CDR1 is LNHDA and CDR2 is SQIVND (reference sequence). The CDR3 has 14 residues. Trimming took 5 bases from V and 9 from J, leaving 17 bases between them. Using reference TRBV19 and TRBJ2-4 for the parts outside the CDR3, the full variable domain is DGGITQSPKYLFRKEGQNVTLSCEQNLNHDAMYWYRQDPGQGLRLIYYSQIVNDFQKGDIAEGYSVSREKKESFPLTVTSAQKNPTAFYLCASSLPNNPPIQYFGAGTRLSVL.

This chain uses TRBV20-1 with TRBJ2-7; no clear D gene. The CDR3 is 15 residues long. CDR1 DFQATT and CDR2 SNEGSKA come from the germline V gene (reference sequence). V was pared by 3 bases and J by 3 bases, with 18 bases between. DNA of the CDR3: TGCAGTGCTAGTGGGGTTCGGGTGGGGATCTACGAGCAGTACTTC. This gives the protein CSASGVRVGIYEQYF.

This chain connects TRBV14 to TRBJ2-1; no reliable D call. V lost 0 bases and J lost 7, with 16 bases in between. CDR3 length equals 16 residues. Germline V CDR1 and CDR2: SGHDN, FVKESK. The CDR3 is CASSQDRQVPWNEQFF. The CDR3 nucleotides are TGTGCCAGCAGCCAAGATCGTCAAGTCCCCTGGAATGAGCAGTTCTTC. Based on the CDR3 plus reference TRBV14 and TRBJ2-1, the full variable domain is EAGVTQFPSHSVIEKGQTVTLRCDPISGHDNLYWYRRVMGKEIKFLLHFVKESKQDESGMPNNRFLAERTGGTYSTLKVQPAELEDSGVYFCASSQDRQVPWNEQFFGPGTRLTVL.

This clone was detected only a few times. The rearrangement links TRBV7-2 to TRBJ1-6; D possibly corresponds to TRBD1 (5 bases). The CDR3 covers 14 residues. Trimming removed 0 bases from V and 5 bases from J, with 5 bases in between. Germline CDR1 SGHTA, CDR2 FQGNSA. For the CDR3, the DNA is TGTGCCAGCAGCTTAGCCAGGGATAATTCACCCCTCCACTTT. Its translation: CASSLARDNSPLHF.

The CDR3 DNA reads as TGTGCCAGCAGTTTGGGAGCACTCTACGAGCAGTACTTC. Protein sequence: CASSLGALYEQYF. The chain employs TRBV12-3 or TRBV12-4 and TRBJ2-7; D may be TRBD2 (5 bases). The CDR3 consists of 13 residues. V gave up 3 bases and J gave up 3 bases, with 9 bases separating them.

This clone was seen a few times. The chain recombines TRBV9 with TRBJ1-6, with a possible D match to TRBD1 (6 bases). CDR1 SGDLS and CDR2 YYNGEE come from the germline V gene. The germline V and J ends were trimmed by 4 bases and 9 bases, with 14 bases remaining between them. This CDR3 region has 14 residues. The CDR3 nucleotides are TGTGCCAGCAGCTTACAGGGAACGGGTTCACCCCTCCACTTT. It yields the protein CASSLQGTGSPLHF.

The chain carries TRBV9 and TRBJ1-4, with D unclear. CDR3 size: 16 residues. Between the trimmed V and J ends, which lost 3 bases and 3 bases, there was a span of 15 bases. Germline CDR1 is SGDLS and CDR2 is YYNGEE. The CDR3 DNA reads as TGTGCCAGCAGCGCTGGAAGTCTCGGGGCTAATGAAAAACTGTTTTTT. It is translated as CASSAGSLGANEKLFF.

The rearrangement links TRBV20-1 to TRBJ2-7; the D is unclear. Trimming left V 2 bases short and J 10 bases short, with 12 bases between. CDR1 and CDR2 (germline): DFQATT, SNEGSKA (reference sequence). The CDR3 runs 11 residues. CDR3 region: CSARYQGEQYF. The CDR3 bases are TGCAGTGCTAGATATCAAGGAGAACAGTACTTC.

This rearrangement joins TRBV20-1 to TRBJ1-5, with D possibly matching TRBD1 (6 bases). From germline, CDR1 is DFQATT and CDR2 SNEGSKA (reference sequence). This CDR3 region has 14 residues. Between the trimmed V and J ends, which lost 3 bases and 5 bases, there was a span of 14 bases. The CDR3 DNA reads TGCAGTGCTAGTTCAGGGGAGGATTATCAGCCCCAGCATTTT. This gives the protein CSASSGEDYQPQHF.

This clone was seen a handful of times. The V gene is TRBV10-1, the J gene TRBJ2-7; weak D call: TRBD1 (6 bases). Trimming took off 4 bases at V and 8 bases at J, with 18 bases between the two ends. CDR1 and CDR2 (germline): WNHNN, SYGVQD (reference sequence). The CDR3 sequence is 14 residues long. The CDR3 bases are TGCGCCAGCAGTGGGATGACAGGTGCCCTACAGCAGTACTTC. Translating it yields CASSGMTGALQQYF.